What follows describes a single T cell receptor beta chain. This sample was included in a study of shared clonotypes between healthy human individuals. V dropped 5 bases and J dropped 0; count of bases not matched to a gene: 4. The CDR3 has 15 amino acids. The germline V gene encodes CDR1 SEHNR and CDR2 FQNEAQ (reference sequence). It was at deep level that the assay was run. Using immunoSEQ multiplex PCR, the repertoire was profiled, and TCRdb retains in-frame clones only, with some absent. The profile shows some 2 million clones, 85% to 95% of them singletons. Material for sequencing was naive CD4+ T cells sorted from blood. The subset was: CD45RA+ positively selected. This chain joins TRBV7-9 and TRBJ2-7, with 10 bases matching TRBD2. The TCR originated in a man aged 18 to 30 in good health. The chain's CDR3 is CASSTSGTTSYEQYF. The CDR3 DNA reads TGTGCCAGCAGCACTAGCGGGACAACCTCCTACGAGCAGTACTTC.